Listed below are T cell receptor beta chains from one sample, sequenced in a study of CD8 T cells in Susac syndrome. Each CDR3 protein gets one entry after TCRdb re-called the immunoSEQ multiplex PCR reads with MiXCR. Of some 150,000 distinct CDR3 sequences in the sample, around 95% are singletons; the top ten hold about 0.17%. The sequencing sample was made of CD4+ T cells from PBMCs. These receptors came from a human donor with Susac syndrome. Each CDR3 is given with its conserved first and last residue. Each record gives: J gene, V gene, clone size, CDR3 protein. A clone size is listed for some rows: how often the clone was seen (once, few, many), or a class if it is expanded.

J gene: TRBJ2-5; V gene: TRBV29-1; clone size: .; CDR3 protein: CSVTPREIGETQYF
J gene: TRBJ2-7; V gene: TRBV12-3/TRBV12-4; clone size: .; CDR3 protein: CASSFTGYEQYF
J gene: TRBJ2-1; V gene: TRBV24-1; clone size: .; CDR3 protein: CATSDAVPGSSNEQFF
J gene: TRBJ1-4; V gene: TRBV20-1; clone size: .; CDR3 protein: CSARPQTGRDEKLFF
J gene: TRBJ2-3; V gene: TRBV7-9; clone size: few; CDR3 protein: CASSRAGGRDTQYF
J gene: TRBJ1-6; V gene: TRBV12-3/TRBV12-4; clone size: .; CDR3 protein: CASSFGEGGSPLHF
J gene: TRBJ2-2; V gene: TRBV29-1; clone size: .; CDR3 protein: CSVEVPGSGELFF
J gene: TRBJ2-5; V gene: TRBV7-8; clone size: .; CDR3 protein: CASSRTSLSRAQYF
J gene: TRBJ2-7; V gene: TRBV12-3/TRBV12-4; clone size: .; CDR3 protein: CASSLGQRSEQYF
J gene: TRBJ1-5; V gene: TRBV6-6; clone size: .; CDR3 protein: CAMGTGFDQPQHF
J gene: TRBJ2-7; V gene: TRBV25-1; clone size: .; CDR3 protein: CASSEDKGQRDEQYF
J gene: TRBJ2-5; V gene: TRBV2; clone size: .; CDR3 protein: CASSLGGGFETQYF
J gene: TRBJ2-2; V gene: TRBV9; clone size: .; CDR3 protein: CASTGSGTRTTNTGELFF
J gene: TRBJ2-1; V gene: TRBV3-1; clone size: .; CDR3 protein: CASSASGTSGYEQFF
J gene: TRBJ1-5; V gene: TRBV20-1; clone size: .; CDR3 protein: CSARGASQPQHF
J gene: TRBJ2-7; V gene: TRBV24-1; clone size: .; CDR3 protein: CATSDSSTGEQYF
J gene: TRBJ1-2; V gene: TRBV7-2; clone size: once; CDR3 protein: CASTLRGMEFGYTF
J gene: TRBJ2-3; V gene: TRBV6-6; clone size: .; CDR3 protein: CASSYHSTGSTDTQYF
J gene: TRBJ2-1; V gene: TRBV20-1; clone size: .; CDR3 protein: CSARPPAGGNNEQFF
J gene: TRBJ2-7; V gene: TRBV2; clone size: .; CDR3 protein: CASSATLYEQYF
J gene: TRBJ1-5; V gene: TRBV29-1; clone size: .; CDR3 protein: CSAIVAGGDQPQHF
J gene: TRBJ2-2; V gene: TRBV24-1; clone size: .; CDR3 protein: CATSPNRDTGELFF
J gene: TRBJ2-5; V gene: TRBV29-1; clone size: .; CDR3 protein: CSVPKPTSQETQYF
J gene: TRBJ2-7; V gene: TRBV14; clone size: .; CDR3 protein: CASQPGVRGEQYF
J gene: TRBJ1-2; V gene: TRBV29-1; clone size: .; CDR3 protein: CSVAGQGEGYTF
J gene: TRBJ2-7; V gene: TRBV20-1; clone size: .; CDR3 protein: CSASRRSHEQYF
J gene: TRBJ2-5; V gene: TRBV7-8; clone size: .; CDR3 protein: CASSFLRGGVETQYF
J gene: TRBJ2-1; V gene: TRBV5-6; clone size: .; CDR3 protein: CASSGSTGSSYNEQFF
J gene: TRBJ1-2; V gene: TRBV9; clone size: .; CDR3 protein: CASSVDSGSTNYGYTF
J gene: TRBJ2-2; V gene: TRBV9; clone size: .; CDR3 protein: CASSSQGAHAGELFF
J gene: TRBJ1-3; V gene: TRBV3-1; clone size: .; CDR3 protein: CASSQAGVTGNTIYF
J gene: TRBJ2-7; V gene: TRBV9; clone size: .; CDR3 protein: CASSPLGGAYEQYF
J gene: TRBJ1-4; V gene: TRBV29-1; clone size: .; CDR3 protein: CSVEVGVGGGEKLFF
J gene: TRBJ1-2; V gene: TRBV27; clone size: .; CDR3 protein: CASSPDRGAFGGYTF
J gene: TRBJ2-5; V gene: TRBV12-3/TRBV12-4; clone size: .; CDR3 protein: CASSFLGQRETQYF
J gene: TRBJ2-5; V gene: TRBV7-2; clone size: .; CDR3 protein: CASSLLAGTQETQYF